This T cell receptor (beta chain) was retrieved from a study of CD8 T cells in ankylosing spondylitis. The V gene lost 1 base and the J gene lost 8 bases, with 11 bases spanning the gap. The CDR3 is 13 amino acids. Germline assignment: CDR1 SGHAT and CDR2 FQNNGV. Overall study findings and caveats: What appeared characteristic of ankylosing spondylitis blood was a TCR beta motif of about eight highly homologous variants.

From the 5' RACE reads, TCRdb called clonotypes with MiXCR, one entry per CDR3 protein. The sample lists fewer than 750,000 distinct CDR3 sequences, 19% occurring once. This clonotype was observed a few times. Its specificity is not known. This clonotype was sampled from a male donor with ankylosing spondylitis. The chain is built from TRBV11-2 and TRBJ1-2; no definite D call. The sequencing sample was made of blood, either unsorted or a sorted T cell fraction (not recorded which). DNA for the CDR3: TGTGCCAGCAGCTTAGTGGGTGCGCAAGGCTACACCTTC. This codes for CASSLVGAQGYTF.